These 29 T cell receptor beta chains originate from one sample sequenced in a study of OX40 agonist ivuxolimab in advanced cancers. Sequenced by immunoSEQ multiplex PCR; TCRdb stores in-frame clones only, minus some. Seen here are roughly 110,000 clones, approximately 90% observed once, and the top ten hold roughly 1.1%. Sequences were derived from CD4+ or CD8+ T cells sorted from blood, sampled in a trial of the OX40 agonist ivuxolimab. These receptors originate from an adult with an advanced solid tumor such as melanoma, head and neck, liver or kidney cancer.

The chain has TRBV6-1 and TRBJ1-5; D gene uncertain. Deletions cut 4 bases from V and 0 bases from J, with 7 bases between. CDR1 is MNHNS, CDR2 SASEGT, per germline. There are 14 residues in the CDR3. The CDR3 region has the DNA TGTGCCAGCAGTGGTCTTAATAGCAATCAGCCCCAGCATTTT. It is translated as CASSGLNSNQPQHF.

The V and J genes are TRBV5-4 and TRBJ2-2, with TRBD2 identical over 12 bases. The J segment lost 1 base and the V segment lost 4 bases, leaving 2 bases of the junction unmatched. The CDR3 runs 16 residues. CDR1 is SGHNT and CDR2 is YYREEE in the germline V gene (reference sequence). As DNA, the CDR3 is TGTGCCAGCAGCCGGACTAGCGGGGTGAACACCGGGGAGCTGTTTTTT. Residues: CASSRTSGVNTGELFF.

The V gene is TRBV5-1, the J gene TRBJ2-1; 8 nucleotides agree with TRBD1. CDR1 is SGHRS, CDR2 YFSETQ, per germline. This CDR3 region has 16 residues. The V and J ends lost 4 bases and 2 bases, in that order; junction bases with no gene match: 8. DNA for the CDR3: TGCGCCAGCAGCCACCGGACAGGGAGTACCTACAATGAGCAGTTCTTC. Amino acid sequence: CASSHRTGSTYNEQFF. Full variable domain (remainder filled in from reference TRBV5-1 and TRBJ2-1): KAGVTQTPRYLIKTRGQQVTLSCSPISGHRSVSWYQQTPGQGLQFLFEYFSETQRNKGNFPGRFSGRQFSNSRSEMNVSTLELGDSALYLCASSHRTGSTYNEQFFGPGTRLTVL.

With regard to this clone: Other DNA sequences in this specimen translate into the identical CDR3. As DNA, the CDR3 is TGTGCCAGCAGCCTTAACACCGGGGAGCTGTTTTTT. This encodes CASSLNTGELFF. The chain couples TRBV5-6 to TRBJ2-2; D gene uncertain. Germline CDR1 and CDR2: SGHDT and YYEEEE. With 4 bases removed from V and 2 bases from J, the gap between germline ends came to 3 bases. This CDR3 region has 12 residues.

This rearrangement joins TRBV27 to TRBJ2-7; 8 nucleotides line up with TRBD2. CDR3 length: 14 amino acids. Germline values: CDR1 MNHEY, CDR2 SMNVEV (reference sequence). Losses at the gene ends were 3 bases for V and 3 bases for J; bases not matched to a gene: 4. In DNA, the CDR3 is TGTGCCAGCAGTTTTTTCGGGGGGGACTACGAGCAGTACTTC. Translation gives CASSFFGGDYEQYF.

V is TRBV9 and J is TRBJ1-2; 9 nucleotides match TRBD1. The germline V gene encodes CDR1 SGDLS and CDR2 YYNGEE. The CDR3 loop spans 15 amino acids. After removal of 4 bases from V and 3 bases from J, the junction contained 7 bases not matched to a gene. CDR3 sequence: CASSQGQGTYYGYTF. The CDR3 nucleotides read TGTGCCAGCAGCCAAGGACAGGGGACGTACTATGGCTACACCTTC.

The chain joins TRBV19 to TRBJ1-3, with D maybe TRBD1 (5 bases). This CDR3 region has 14 residues. V dropped 7 bases and J dropped 3 bases, with 13 bases sitting between them. Looked up from germline, CDR1 is LNHDA and CDR2 is SQIVND (reference sequence). CDR3 DNA: TGTGCCAGTACCACCCCAGGGCATGGAAACACCATATATTTT. Protein: CASTTPGHGNTIYF.

The chain employs TRBV5-1 and TRBJ2-5, with 12 positions matching TRBD2. The DNA end lines up better with TRBJ2-7; the J call may be wrong. CDR3 length: 16 residues. CDR1 is SGHRS and CDR2 is YFSETQ in the germline V gene. The CDR3 DNA sequence: TGCGCCAGCAGCATCTCCCTAGCGGGAGGGTCGGGCGAGCAGTACTTC. Protein product: CASSISLAGGSGEQYF.

V is TRBV10-2 and J is TRBJ2-1; 7 bases are shared with TRBD2. J lost 12 bases, V lost 2 bases, and 16 bases had no gene match. The CDR3 contains 16 residues. CDR1 is WSHSY, CDR2 SAAADI, per germline. CDR3 DNA: TGCGCCAGCAGTGAGGGGCGGGACTACCTCCGTCTGGGGCAGTTCTTC. Translated: CASSEGRDYLRLGQFF.

The chain couples TRBV9 to TRBJ2-3, with a possible D match to TRBD2 (5 bases). Germline V gene sequence: CDR1 SGDLS, CDR2 YYNGEE. CDR3 length: 15 amino acids. The ends were cut back, 0 bases at V and 1 base at J, with 9 bases in the middle. In nucleotides, the CDR3 is TGTGCCAGCAGCGTAGTTCTAGCTGGCACAGATACGCAGTATTTT. Amino acids: CASSVVLAGTDTQYF.

The rearrangement joins TRBV5-1 to TRBJ1-2, with unresolved D. Germline assignment: CDR1 SGHRS and CDR2 YFSETQ. The CDR3 consists of 15 residues. The V gene lost 2 bases and the J gene lost 6 bases, with 17 bases spanning the gap. The CDR3 protein is CASSLSRGSQDGYTF. The CDR3 bases are TGCGCCAGCAGCTTATCCCGCGGCAGTCAGGATGGCTACACCTTC.

V and J are TRBV9 and TRBJ2-3; 11 bases are a match to TRBD2. CDR1 SGDLS and CDR2 YYNGEE come from the germline V gene. V lost 2 bases to trimming and J lost 7 bases; unmatched junction nucleotides: 6. The CDR3 is 15 residues long. CDR3 sequence: CASSVGLAEGNTQYF. The CDR3 region has the DNA TGTGCCAGCAGCGTGGGACTAGCGGAGGGGAATACGCAGTATTTT.

This chain links TRBV6-5 with TRBJ2-6; D remains ambiguous. The CDR3 sequence is 13 residues long. Germline V CDR1 and CDR2: MNHEY, SVGAGI. Trimming pared 6 bases from V and 2 bases from J, leaving 5 bases between. CDR3 nucleotides: TGTGCCAGCAGAGTCGCTGGGGCCAACGTCCTGACTTTC. Protein sequence: CASRVAGANVLTF.

The V and J genes are TRBV18 and TRBJ2-3, with a weak D call TRBD1 (5 bases). The CDR3 has 15 amino acids. The V and J ends lost 2 bases and 6 bases respectively, with 15 bases between them. Germline lookup yields CDR1 KGHSH and CDR2 LQKENI. As DNA, the CDR3 is TGTGCCAGCTCACCAACAACAGGTGTTGTGGATACGCAGTATTTT. This sequence encodes CASSPTTGVVDTQYF.

This chain connects TRBV28 to TRBJ1-4; TRBD1 aligns across 7 bases. V shed 8 bases and J 0 bases; nucleotides not matched to a gene: 6. The V gene's germline CDR1 is MDHEN and CDR2 SYDVKM. The CDR3 contains 15 residues. CDR3 sequence (DNA): TGTGCCAGCCGGGACAGTCCTGCAACTAATGAAAAACTGTTTTTT. Protein product: CASRDSPATNEKLFF.

V gene TRBV4-2 combines with J gene TRBJ2-7, with D possibly TRBD1 on 5 matching bases. The length of the CDR3 is 14 residues. V shed 1 base and J shed 5 bases, with 12 bases lying between them. Germline V gene data show CDR1 as LGHNA and CDR2 as YNFKEQ. CDR3 sequence reads: CASSQVLDRHEQYF. The DNA of the CDR3 is TGTGCCAGCAGCCAAGTCCTCGACAGACACGAGCAGTACTTC.

J is TRBJ2-1 and V is TRBV5-1, with D tentatively TRBD1 (6 bases). V was trimmed by 3 bases and J by 5 bases, leaving 15 bases between them. The length of the CDR3 is 15 residues. Germline V gene data show CDR1 as SGHRS and CDR2 as YFSETQ. CDR3 in amino acids: CASSSLTGSNNEQFF. CDR3 nucleotide sequence: TGCGCCAGCAGCTCCCTTACAGGGTCCAACAATGAGCAGTTCTTC.

This chain links TRBV19 with TRBJ2-5, with a possible D match to TRBD1 (6 bases). The CDR3 runs to 12 residues. V dropped 9 bases and J dropped 4 bases, with 12 bases sitting between them. Per germline, CDR1 LNHDA and CDR2 SQIVND (reference sequence). The CDR3 DNA sequence: TGTGCCAGCACAGGGTCGGGAGAGACCCAGTACTTC. Residues: CASTGSGETQYF.

The rearrangement joins TRBV5-6 to TRBJ1-3; 8 bases match TRBD1. The CDR3 is 16 residues long. The germline gives CDR1 SGHDT, CDR2 YYEEEE. J was trimmed by 7 bases and V by 2 bases; bases with no gene match: 11. The CDR3 coding sequence is TGTGCCAGCAGCTTCCCTCGTGGACAGGGAAGGAACACCATATATTTT. As protein: CASSFPRGQGRNTIYF.

This clone was observed once. The V and J genes are TRBV9 and TRBJ1-2; 8 nucleotides match TRBD1. Germline assignment: CDR1 SGDLS and CDR2 YYNGEE. The CDR3 runs to 16 residues. The J segment lost 5 bases and the V segment lost 0 bases, leaving 9 bases of the junction unmatched. The chain's CDR3 is CASSVGGGQGIYGYTF. The CDR3 coding sequence is TGTGCCAGCAGCGTAGGAGGTGGACAGGGAATTTATGGCTACACCTTC.

Only one count was recorded for this clone. The CDR3 reads CASSVGELAVYQETQYF. The DNA for the CDR3 is TGTGCCAGCAGCGTTGGTGAACTAGCGGTGTACCAAGAGACCCAGTACTTC. The rearrangement links TRBV9 to TRBJ2-5; 8 bases match TRBD2. J was trimmed by 0 bases and V by 2 bases; bases with no gene match: 9. The CDR3 covers 17 residues. In germline, CDR1 is SGDLS, CDR2 YYNGEE.

The chain couples TRBV7-9 to TRBJ1-3; tentative D call: TRBD1 (6 bases). CDR1 and CDR2 from the germline V gene are SEHNR and FQNEAQ (reference sequence). The CDR3 covers 14 residues. Trimming removed 1 base at V and 3 bases at J, with 7 bases between. CDR3 sequence (DNA): TGTGCCAGCAGCTTAGGGACAGTTGGAAACACCATATATTTT. Translating gives CASSLGTVGNTIYF. Full variable domain (outside the CDR3, taken from reference TRBV7-9 and TRBJ1-3): DTGVSQNPRHKITKRGQNVTFRCDPISEHNRLYWYRQTLGQGPEFLTYFQNEAQLEKSRLLSDRFSAERPKGSFSTLEIQRTEQGDSAMYLCASSLGTVGNTIYFGEGSWLTVV.

V usage is TRBV5-4 and J usage is TRBJ2-7, with D maybe TRBD1 (7 bases). Germline loops: CDR1 SGHNT, CDR2 YYREEE (reference sequence). The CDR3 sequence is 15 residues long. V was pared by 2 bases and J by 0 bases, with 12 bases between. CDR3 protein: CASSLGQGGSYEQYF. CDR3 coding DNA: TGTGCCAGCAGCTTAGGGCAGGGGGGCTCCTACGAGCAGTACTTC.

The rearrangement joins TRBV7-9 to TRBJ1-1; D is unclear. The CDR3 totals 13 residues. Per germline, CDR1 SEHNR and CDR2 FQNEAQ (reference sequence). V was trimmed by 8 bases and J by 3 bases, leaving 13 bases between them. The CDR3 region has the DNA TGTGCCAGCTCGGTCTCTTTTGACACTGAAGCTTTCTTT. It codes for CASSVSFDTEAFF.

About this clone itself: One end of the junction is discordant with germline, which a read error may explain. The rearrangement links TRBV9 to TRBJ1-1, with D unresolved. The CDR3 length is 13 residues. Germline V lookup: CDR1 SGDLS, CDR2 YYNGEE. The CDR3 DNA is TGTGCCAGCAGCGTAGTGCAGAACGCTGAAGCTTTCTTT. Residues: CASSVVQNAEAFF.

The chain has TRBV27 and TRBJ1-5; D call uncertain. Trimming took off 2 bases at V and 4 bases at J, with 6 bases between the two ends. Per the germline V gene, CDR1 is MNHEY and CDR2 is SMNVEV (reference sequence). The CDR3 length is 13 residues. The CDR3 DNA follows: TGTGCCAGCAGTTTAAATTTGAATCAGCCCCAGCATTTT. It specifies CASSLNLNQPQHF.

CDR3 residues: CASGVGGGNTIYF. In DNA, the CDR3 is TGTGCCAGCGGGGTGGGTGGCGGAAACACCATATATTTT. This chain uses TRBV6-5 with TRBJ1-3; D not certain. The ends were cut back, 8 bases at V and 4 bases at J, with 12 bases in the middle. The CDR3 runs to 13 residues. Germline CDR1 and CDR2: MNHEY and SVGAGI.

V and J are TRBV30 and TRBJ2-3; possibly TRBD2 for D (6 bases). This CDR3 is 15 amino acids long. V shed 0 bases and J shed 5 bases, with 15 bases lying between them. Germline-derived CDR1 and CDR2 are GTSNPN and SVGIG (reference sequence). CDR3 sequence reads: CAWSVLGGVGDTQYF. DNA of the CDR3: TGTGCCTGGAGTGTACTGGGGGGAGTGGGAGATACGCAGTATTTT.

This clone turned up a few times. The chain links TRBV7-9 to TRBJ2-3, with D perhaps being TRBD1 or TRBD2 (5 bases each). CDR3 length equals 14 residues. From germline, CDR1 is SEHNR and CDR2 FQNEAQ (reference sequence). V gave up 8 bases and J gave up 4 bases, with 16 bases separating them. CDR3 DNA sequence: TGTGCCAGCGGGGACCCCATTGGTGCAGATACGCAGTATTTT. This gives the protein CASGDPIGADTQYF. The complete variable domain, with remaining parts taken from reference TRBV7-9 and TRBJ2-3, reads DTGVSQNPRHKITKRGQNVTFRCDPISEHNRLYWYRQTLGQGPEFLTYFQNEAQLEKSRLLSDRFSAERPKGSFSTLEIQRTEQGDSAMYLCASGDPIGADTQYFGPGTRLTVL.